The clone carrying this T cell receptor (beta chain) was observed at least ten times. The CDR3 covers 14 residues. Trimming left V 6 bases short and J 3 bases short, with 13 bases between. The sample belongs to a study of CD8 T cells in ankylosing spondylitis. TCRdb redid the calling of the 5' RACE reads with MiXCR, one entry per CDR3 protein. The sample comprises 90,000 to 100,000 distinct CDR3 sequences, roughly 8.7% of which are singletons, and 9.9% rests with the top ten. The genes are TRBV12-3 or TRBV12-4 and TRBJ2-3; D gene unclear. Sequencing was performed on blood, either unsorted or a sorted T cell fraction (not recorded which). This clonotype was obtained from a male donor with ankylosing spondylitis or in good health (not recorded which). For the CDR3, the DNA is TGTGCCAGCAGACTTCGCCAGTTTACAGATACGCAGTATTTT. Translated, it gives CASRLRQFTDTQYF.